This T cell receptor beta chain was captured in a study of blood T cell repertoires in COVID-19. Study-level information: Both acute and convalescent COVID-19 samples were obtained from the United States, Italy and Spain. The analysed material was cDNA or gDNA that came from T cells, B-cell-depleted T cells, or PBMCs.

Germline loops: CDR1 SGHRS, CDR2 YFSETQ. The CDR3 is 14 amino acids. The V and J ends lost 3 bases and 0 bases respectively, with 9 bases between them. Per the study methods: Scientists estimated how many nucleated cells there were by amplifying reference gene primers. Profiling relied on immunoSEQ multiplex PCR, and the TCRdb table lists in-frame clones only, not all of them. V and J calls and clone size are given by that table; D and trimming were obtained from the DNA. The sample has about 76,000 clones; around nine tenths are singletons. This TCR came from a human donor in a cohort sampled during active COVID-19. The sample consisted of peripheral blood. The rearrangement uses TRBV5-1 and TRBJ1-1, with D maybe TRBD1 (5 bases). The CDR3 spells CASSSGEVNTEAFF. Here the CDR3 DNA reads TGCGCCAGCAGCTCGGGGGAGGTGAACACTGAAGCTTTCTTT.